The 11 T cell receptor beta chains presented below share a single source sample, sequenced in a study of blood T cell repertoires in COVID-19. Assay: immunoSEQ multiplex PCR; the TCRdb copy retains only in-frame clones and omits some. The sample yields roughly 280,000 clones, around 86% seen once. The specimen sequenced was peripheral blood. These receptors were taken from a man in his forties or fifties with acute or convalescent COVID-19.

This clone showed up just once. The chain couples TRBV20-1 to TRBJ2-3; no reliable D call. The CDR3 runs to 12 residues. Germline V lookup: CDR1 DFQATT, CDR2 SNEGSKA (reference sequence). Trimming took 3 bases from V and 4 from J, leaving 8 bases between them. CDR3 nucleotides: TGCAGTGCTAGTGTTCCGTCAGATACGCAGTATTTT. It yields the protein CSASVPSDTQYF.

The J gene is TRBJ1-4, the V gene TRBV5-6; D gene ambiguous. The CDR3 consists of 14 residues. V was trimmed by 0 bases and J by 0 bases, leaving 3 bases between them. Germline V gives CDR1 SGHDT, CDR2 YYEEEE. The CDR3 region has the DNA TGTGCCAGCAGCTTGGGCGCAACTAATGAAAAACTGTTTTTT. The encoded protein is CASSLGATNEKLFF.

V usage is TRBV11-2 and J usage is TRBJ2-7, with TRBD1 matching over 8 bases. The ends lost 4 bases at V and 2 bases at J; junction bases unmatched: 7. CDR3 length equals 15 residues. From germline, CDR1 is SGHAT and CDR2 FQNNGV. The CDR3 DNA reads TGTGCCAGCAGCTGGACGAGACAGGGGCCCTACGAGCAGTACTTC. Its translation: CASSWTRQGPYEQYF.

V and J are TRBV25-1 and TRBJ2-5; perhaps TRBD2 as D (5 bases). Germline V lookup: CDR1 MGHDK, CDR2 SYGVNS. V lost 2 bases to trimming and J lost 5 bases, with 12 bases between them. The CDR3 extends over 14 amino acids. The CDR3 loop is CASSEILAGETQYF. The CDR3 DNA is TGTGCCAGCAGTGAAATCCTAGCCGGGGAGACCCAGTACTTC.

The chain combines TRBV5-1 with TRBJ1-6; weak D call: TRBD1 (6 bases). Germline CDR1 reads SGHRS; CDR2 reads YFSETQ. The V gene lost 1 base and the J gene lost 10 bases, with 12 bases spanning the gap. This CDR3 comprises 14 residues. The CDR3 DNA follows: TGCGCCAGCAGCTTGACGGACAGTAGATCACCCCTCCACTTT. It translates to CASSLTDSRSPLHF.

The gene calls are TRBV6-5 and TRBJ1-6; D gene ambiguous. CDR1 and CDR2 from the germline V gene are MNHEY and SVGAGI. The CDR3 loop spans 16 amino acids. With 0 bases removed from V and 4 bases from J, the gap between germline ends came to 10 bases. CDR3 DNA: TGTGCCAGCAGTTACTCGGGCCAGGCATATAATTCACCCCTCCACTTT. It codes for CASSYSGQAYNSPLHF.

This sequence joins TRBV5-4 and TRBJ2-1; 9 bases fit TRBD2. The CDR3 covers 16 residues. The germline V gene has CDR1 SGHNT and CDR2 YYREEE (reference sequence). Trimming at V came to 4 bases and at J to 0 bases, leaving 5 bases not matched to a gene. The CDR3, as DNA: TGTGCCAGCAGCAAGAGCGGGGGGAGCTCCTACAATGAGCAGTTCTTC. It specifies CASSKSGGSSYNEQFF. Supplemented by reference TRBV5-4 and TRBJ2-1, the full variable domain reads ETGVTQSPTHLIKTRGQQVTLRCSSQSGHNTVSWYQQALGQGPQFIFQYYREEENGRGNFPPRFSGLQFPNYSSELNVNALELDDSALYLCASSKSGGSSYNEQFFGPGTRLTVL.

The chain links TRBV7-3 to TRBJ2-3; 13 bases fit TRBD2. This CDR3 region has 22 residues. The V gene end was trimmed by 4 bases and the J gene end by 2 bases; junction bases not matched to a gene: 21. From germline, CDR1 is SGHTA and CDR2 FQGTGA. The CDR3 loop reads CASSSPPHGLAGDRRLTDTQYF. CDR3 nucleotide sequence: TGTGCCAGCAGCTCTCCCCCCCATGGACTAGCGGGGGACCGCCGCCTCACAGATACGCAGTATTTT.

J is TRBJ1-5 and V is TRBV5-5; D not certain. The V gene's germline CDR1 is SGHKS and CDR2 YYEKEE (reference sequence). The CDR3 has 18 residues. V was pared by 1 base and J by 0 bases, with 17 bases between. CDR3 amino acids: CASSLLVGTLHSNQPQHF. CDR3 nucleotides: TGTGCCAGCAGCTTGTTGGTAGGAACACTACATAGCAATCAGCCCCAGCATTTT.

This clone was detected a few times. V gene TRBV2 combines with J gene TRBJ1-2, with unresolved D. Trimming pared 8 bases from V and 4 bases from J, leaving 11 bases between. Looked up from germline, CDR1 is SNHLY and CDR2 is FYNNEI. This CDR3 is built from 12 residues. DNA for the CDR3: TGTGCCAGCGAGGGATTCGGCTATGGCTACACCTTC. It yields the protein CASEGFGYGYTF.

V gene TRBV5-5 combines with J gene TRBJ2-5; maybe TRBD2 (7 bases). Trimming stripped 4 bases from V and 6 bases from J, with 16 bases between. This CDR3 contains 14 residues. Germline CDR1 reads SGHKS; CDR2 reads YYEKEE (reference sequence). Here the CDR3 DNA reads TGTGCCAGCAGCAAGCCGGAGGGGGGGAAGACCCAGTACTTC. Residues: CASSKPEGGKTQYF.